This passage covers 27 T cell receptor beta chains from one sample sequenced in a study of T-cell memory formation after mild COVID-19. TCRdb reprocessed the 5' RACE reads via MiXCR and lists one record per CDR3 protein. The data contain fewer than 200,000 distinct CDR3 sequences, around 21% of them singletons. Sample: PBMCs or a T cell subset sorted from them (not recorded which). These receptors came from an adult woman who had mild COVID-19 (a few samples of this study predate the infection). Cell type and time point are not known.

The chain couples TRBV6-6 to TRBJ2-2; no definite D call. The CDR3 length is 15 residues. Germline V gives CDR1 MNHNY, CDR2 SVGAGI (reference sequence). The V end was cut by 8 bases, the J end by 6 bases, with 19 bases between. CDR3 loop: CASASGSLLPGELFF. The CDR3 coding sequence is TGTGCCAGCGCCTCGGGCAGCCTGTTGCCCGGGGAGCTGTTTTTT.

With regard to this clonotype: Compared with germline, one end of the junction differs, possibly owing to a read error. The CDR3 sequence is CAGRRANTGELFF. The CDR3 DNA reads TGTGCCGGGAGGAGAGCGAACACCGGGGAGCTGTTTTTT. The chain recombines TRBV30 with TRBJ2-2; D might be TRBD2 (6 bases). The CDR3 is 13 amino acids. The germline CDR1 and CDR2 sequences are GTSNPN and SVGIG (reference sequence).

This clonotype was seen ten or more times. The J gene is TRBJ1-2, the V gene TRBV29-1; the D is unclear. In germline, CDR1 is SQVTM, CDR2 ANQGSEA. The V and J ends lost 2 bases and 2 bases respectively, with 12 bases between them. The CDR3 length is 14 residues. The chain's CDR3 is CSVESWGMNYGYTF. For the CDR3, the DNA is TGCAGCGTTGAATCGTGGGGAATGAACTATGGCTACACCTTC.

This clonotype was counted a few times. V is TRBV5-1 and J is TRBJ2-1; 12 positions agree with TRBD2. Losses at the gene ends were 3 bases for V and 8 bases for J; bases not matched to a gene: 15. Germline CDR1 is SGHRS and CDR2 is YFSETQ. There are 18 residues in the CDR3. The CDR3 here is CASSSHLAGGPVVDEQFF. The CDR3 coding sequence is TGCGCCAGCAGCTCTCATCTAGCGGGAGGGCCGGTCGTGGATGAGCAGTTCTTC.

The V call is TRBV29-1, the J call TRBJ2-7, with TRBD2 as a possible D gene (6 bases). Per the germline V gene, CDR1 is SQVTM and CDR2 is ANQGSEA. V gave up 4 bases and J gave up 2 bases, with 15 bases separating them. This CDR3 region has 14 residues. The CDR3 sequence is CSVAAKGLTYEQYF. The CDR3 region has the DNA TGCAGCGTTGCAGCAAAGGGACTGACCTACGAGCAGTACTTC.

This clonotype has more than one count but fewer than ten. V usage is TRBV7-6 and J usage is TRBJ1-3, with TRBD1 identical over 8 bases. The CDR3 has 15 amino acids. V lost 5 bases, J lost 4 bases, and 7 bases stayed unmatched. Germline V gives CDR1 SGHVS, CDR2 FNYEAQ. This chain's CDR3 is CASSQGAAEGNTIYF. The CDR3 bases are TGTGCCAGCAGCCAGGGGGCTGCAGAGGGAAACACCATATATTTT. Using reference TRBV7-6 and TRBJ1-3 for the parts outside the CDR3, the full variable domain is GAGVSQSPRYKVTKRGQDVALRCDPISGHVSLYWYRQALGQGPEFLTYFNYEAQQDKSGLPNDRFSAERPEGSISTLTIQRTEQRDSAMYRCASSQGAAEGNTIYFGEGSWLTVV.

The chain couples TRBV20-1 to TRBJ2-3; tentative D call: TRBD2 (6 bases). The CDR3 is 13 residues long. Germline CDR1 is DFQATT and CDR2 is SNEGSKA (reference sequence). Deletions cut 7 bases from V and 7 bases from J, with 18 bases between. As DNA, the CDR3 is TGCAGTGGGGTGGGCGGGGCGACCAATACGCAGTATTTT. Translating it yields CSGVGGATNTQYF.

This clonotype was observed a few times. The chain recombines TRBV5-1 with TRBJ1-2, with D maybe TRBD1 (5 bases). Germline CDR1 SGHRS, CDR2 YFSETQ. This CDR3 comprises 15 residues. V was cut by 5 bases and J by 3 bases, with 17 bases left in between. The CDR3 reads CASSDGGFNYYGYTF. The CDR3 DNA is TGCGCCAGCAGTGACGGGGGATTTAACTACTATGGCTACACCTTC.

This clonotype was found a few times. The CDR3 loop reads CASSLGQGLMNTEAFF. For the CDR3, the DNA is TGTGCCAGCAGCTTAGGCCAGGGACTCATGAACACTGAAGCTTTCTTT. The genes are TRBV11-2 and TRBJ1-1, with D tentatively TRBD1 (5 bases). Trimming shortened V by 1 base and J by 0 bases, and 12 bases separated the two germline ends. The CDR3 has 16 amino acids. Germline assignment: CDR1 SGHAT and CDR2 FQNNGV.

The chain couples TRBV2 to TRBJ1-1; tentatively, D is TRBD1 (6 bases). The germline V gene has CDR1 SNHLY and CDR2 FYNNEI. This CDR3 has 17 amino acids. The V and J ends lost 7 bases and 7 bases respectively, with 28 bases between them. The CDR3 DNA reads TGTGCCAGCAAGTTAGTGGGGGCGTCGTCGTCGACGGGTGAAGCTTTCTTT. Encoded protein: CASKLVGASSSTGEAFF.

This clonotype has just a few counts. The chain uses TRBV10-3 and TRBJ2-2; no reliable D call. The V end lost 2 bases, the J end lost 0 bases, and 10 bases lay between the germline ends. CDR1 and CDR2 (germline): ENHRY, SYGVKD. The CDR3 length is 16 residues. The CDR3 region has the DNA TGTGCCATCAGTGAGAGGTGGGAAGCGAACACCGGGGAGCTGTTTTTT. Amino acids: CAISERWEANTGELFF.

This chain uses TRBV29-1 with TRBJ1-2; no clear D. V shed 6 bases and J shed 2 bases, with 10 bases lying between them. Germline V gene lookup returns CDR1 SQVTM and CDR2 ANQGSEA. This CDR3 contains 12 residues. The CDR3 DNA sequence: TGCAGCGTGAGTGAACAGAACTATGGCTACACCTTC. This sequence encodes CSVSEQNYGYTF.

V gene TRBV5-1 combines with J gene TRBJ1-1; D might be TRBD1 (6 bases). The CDR3 contains 16 residues. CDR1 is SGHRS and CDR2 is YFSETQ in the germline V gene. V lost 0 bases and J lost 4, with 16 bases in between. The CDR3 sequence: CASSLVSGGGRTEAFF. The CDR3 DNA is TGCGCCAGCAGCTTGGTTTCAGGAGGGGGGCGCACTGAAGCTTTCTTT.

The CDR3 coding sequence is TGCAGCGCCCTTAGGGGGGACAGGGGAGAGTTCTTC. It specifies CSALRGDRGEFF. The chain links TRBV29-1 to TRBJ2-1; TRBD1 agrees at 10 bases. The CDR3 totals 12 residues. V dropped 7 bases and J dropped 14; count of bases not matched to a gene: 11. Germline V gives CDR1 SQVTM, CDR2 ANQGSEA.

Only a few counts were recorded for this clonotype. The chain carries TRBV11-2 and TRBJ2-5; 7 nucleotides line up with TRBD2. With 6 bases clipped from V and 3 bases from J, the junction kept 4 bases outside the gene matches. Germline V lookup: CDR1 SGHAT, CDR2 FQNNGV. The CDR3 has 13 amino acids. In DNA, the CDR3 is TGTGCCAGCAGTGGGGGGGTGGAAGAGACCCAGTACTTC. Protein: CASSGGVEETQYF.

The chain uses TRBV7-8 and TRBJ2-7, with 9 bases lining up with TRBD1. Germline CDR1 SGHVS, CDR2 FQNEAQ. The CDR3 is made up of 15 amino acids. V shed 1 base, J shed 3 bases, and the junction held 4 bases outside the gene matches. The CDR3 spells CASSLEQGANYEQYF. In DNA form, the CDR3 reads TGTGCCAGCAGCTTAGAACAGGGGGCGAACTACGAGCAGTACTTC.

A remark on this clonotype: Germline is not matched at one junction end, which may reflect a read error. The gene calls are TRBV7-9 and TRBJ1-1; the match to TRBD1 covers 12 bases. Per the germline V gene, CDR1 is SEHNR and CDR2 is FQNEAQ (reference sequence). The CDR3 spans 17 residues. The CDR3 reads CSSSLGTGGEVGTEAFF. Written as DNA, the CDR3 is TGTTCCAGCAGCCTCGGGACAGGGGGCGAGGTGGGGACTGAAGCTTTCTTT.

This clonotype was detected only a few times. This chain joins TRBV5-1 and TRBJ2-3; 8 nucleotides align to TRBD2. CDR1 SGHRS and CDR2 YFSETQ come from the germline V gene. The CDR3 sequence is 18 residues long. Trimming took 0 bases from V and 2 from J; bases not matched to a gene: 11. The CDR3 reads CASSLAGLRGGYTDTQYF. CDR3 nucleotides: TGCGCCAGCAGCTTGGCCGGTCTTCGCGGGGGGTACACAGATACGCAGTATTTT.

This sequence joins TRBV25-1 and TRBJ2-7; D not certain. The germline CDR1 and CDR2 sequences are MGHDK and SYGVNS. The germline V and J ends were trimmed by 3 bases and 7 bases, with 13 bases remaining between them. CDR3 length: 13 amino acids. CDR3 residues: CASSDRPSREQYF. The CDR3, as DNA: TGTGCCAGCAGTGACCGCCCCTCTCGGGAGCAGTACTTC.

This clonotype turned up a few times. The chain employs TRBV27 and TRBJ2-3; 7 bases match TRBD2. J lost 1 base, V lost 3 bases, and 4 bases had no gene match. Per the germline V gene, CDR1 is MNHEY and CDR2 is SMNVEV (reference sequence). CDR3 length: 15 residues. As DNA, the CDR3 is TGTGCCAGCAGTTTTTTTAGCGGGCGCACAGATACGCAGTATTTT. Residues: CASSFFSGRTDTQYF.

This chain links TRBV7-9 with TRBJ2-7; the match to TRBD1 covers 7 bases. V was clipped by 5 bases and J by 2 bases; unmatched bases: 9. This CDR3 region has 15 residues. Germline V gene sequence: CDR1 SEHNR, CDR2 FQNEAQ (reference sequence). The CDR3 loop is CASSLLTGSPYEQYF. The CDR3 DNA is TGTGCCAGCAGCCTTCTGACAGGGTCCCCCTACGAGCAGTACTTC.

For the CDR3, the DNA is TGTGCCAGCAGCCTAGCGGGAGGACGTCGCAATGAGCAGTTCTTC. Translation: CASSLAGGRRNEQFF. J is TRBJ2-1 and V is TRBV4-2; 10 positions match TRBD2. With V trimmed by 4 bases and J by 6 bases, 6 bases remained unmatched. Germline-derived CDR1 and CDR2 are LGHNA and YNFKEQ. The CDR3 is 15 residues long.

This clonotype was recorded a few times. The V gene is TRBV3-1, the J gene TRBJ2-2; D is ambiguous. The V end was cut by 7 bases, the J end by 5 bases, with 11 bases between. Germline CDR1 is LGHDT and CDR2 is YNNKEL (reference sequence). The CDR3 is made up of 13 amino acids. The CDR3, as DNA: TGTGCCAGCATGGAGTTGCTTACCGGGGAGCTGTTTTTT. It encodes CASMELLTGELFF.

This clonotype was counted a few times. This chain links TRBV20-1 with TRBJ2-7, with TRBD2 matching 13 bases. The CDR3 sequence is 18 residues long. Germline trimming cut 5 bases from V and 0 bases from J; bases unmatched to any gene: 13. Per germline, CDR1 DFQATT and CDR2 SNEGSKA (reference sequence). The DNA for the CDR3 is TGCAGTGCTCCAAATCGCCCGGGACTAGCGGGGAGCTCCTACGAGCAGTACTTC. Protein: CSAPNRPGLAGSSYEQYF.

The chain is built from TRBV29-1 and TRBJ2-5; TRBD1 agrees at 9 bases. Germline trimming cut 6 bases from V and 0 bases from J; bases unmatched to any gene: 11. Germline CDR1 SQVTM, CDR2 ANQGSEA. The CDR3 length is 16 residues. Here the CDR3 DNA reads TGCAGCGTCGGAGTCGCGGACAGGGGATACCAAGAGACCCAGTACTTC. It encodes CSVGVADRGYQETQYF.

The J gene is TRBJ2-1, the V gene TRBV29-1; TRBD2 might be the D (6 bases). This CDR3 comprises 13 residues. The V end lost 7 bases, the J end lost 1 base, and 11 bases lay between the germline ends. Germline V CDR1 and CDR2: SQVTM, ANQGSEA. CDR3 in amino acids: CSARRESYNEQFF. The CDR3 bases are TGCAGCGCCCGGAGGGAGTCCTACAATGAGCAGTTCTTC.

The rearrangement links TRBV20-1 to TRBJ2-1, with 11 nucleotides matching TRBD2. This CDR3 has 13 amino acids. V lost 7 bases to trimming and J lost 9 bases; unmatched junction nucleotides: 8. The germline CDR1 and CDR2 sequences are DFQATT and SNEGSKA (reference sequence). CDR3 region: CSVPTSGNSEQFF. The CDR3 bases are TGCAGTGTCCCGACTAGCGGGAATAGTGAGCAGTTCTTC.